A selection of T cell receptor beta chains follows, all from one sample in a study of T-cell memory formation after mild COVID-19. TCRdb analysed the 5' RACE reads with MiXCR anew, one entry per CDR3 protein. The table records about 29,000 distinct CDR3 sequences, 12% of them present only once. The source material was PBMCs or a T cell subset sorted from them (not recorded which). The receptors come from an adult woman who had mild COVID-19 (a few samples of this study predate the infection). Cell type and time point are not known. CDR3s include the opening cysteine and the closing phenylalanine or tryptophan. The order of the fields is J gene, D gene, V gene, CDR3 protein. D genes are given only for firm matches.

>TRBJ2-2|TRBD2|TRBV12-3/TRBV12-4
CASTLSGGGTGELFF
>TRBJ2-7|-|TRBV20-1
CSARDRADEQYF
>TRBJ1-1|-|TRBV20-1
CSAQQGTDTEAFF
>TRBJ2-7|TRBD2|TRBV12-3/TRBV12-4
CASRLTSGSYEQYF
>TRBJ1-2|TRBD1|TRBV2
CASRATGTGPRYGYTF
>TRBJ1-2|-|TRBV12-3/TRBV12-4
CASSLVPGSYYGYTF
>TRBJ2-7|-|TRBV5-4
CASSLSGTHSYEQYF
>TRBJ2-3|-|TRBV7-2
CASSLNKAGTDTQYF
>TRBJ2-1|-|TRBV7-2
CASSLALVGSGEQFF
>TRBJ2-5|-|TRBV18
CASSPAGEETQYF
>TRBJ2-7|-|TRBV7-3
CASSPSLGGYEQYF
>TRBJ2-5|TRBD2|TRBV24-1
CATSDRVAGGERETQYF
>TRBJ1-3|-|TRBV7-2
CASSLGGTGNTIYF
>TRBJ1-2|TRBD1|TRBV5-1
CASSLAGNRTGGNYGYTF
>TRBJ2-2|-|TRBV7-3
CASSLTGGQPGELFF
>TRBJ1-2|TRBD1|TRBV10-3
CAISGGQGHNYGYTF
>TRBJ2-3|-|TRBV6-5
CASSAQENRRSTDTQYF
>TRBJ2-4|TRBD2|TRBV9
CASSVAGGAKNIQYF
>TRBJ2-3|TRBD2|TRBV20-1
CSARDFERGASTSSDTQYF
>TRBJ2-7|-|TRBV18
CASSPELRGYEQYF
>TRBJ1-6|-|TRBV6-5
CASRARTDSFNSPLHF
>TRBJ2-1|-|TRBV20-1
CSAKAVSPFDEQFF
>TRBJ1-1|-|TRBV7-9
CASRYPGSQNTEAFF
>TRBJ1-5|-|TRBV27
CASSSSSTQPQHF
>TRBJ2-1|TRBD2|TRBV5-5
CASSLRSAGRNEQFF
>TRBJ1-1|-|TRBV30
CAWSVPLTNTEAFF
>TRBJ2-1|TRBD2|TRBV5-1
CASSFRASGGRYNEQFF
>TRBJ2-2|-|TRBV6-2/TRBV6-3
CASGNTGELFF
>TRBJ2-1|TRBD2|TRBV27
CASSLGAGGPIGFF
>TRBJ1-2|TRBD1|TRBV20-1
CSARQGAGVYGYTF
>TRBJ1-2|TRBD1|TRBV5-4
CASSQDRAYGYAF
>TRBJ2-5|-|TRBV20-1
CSARGGAIQETQYF
>TRBJ2-7|-|TRBV20-1
CSARATASYEQYF
>TRBJ2-6|-|TRBV7-9
CASSKWAGVPSGANVLTF
>TRBJ2-3|-|TRBV7-6
CASSLFTGQITDTQYF
>TRBJ1-1|-|TRBV5-1
CASSLGQVESEAFF
>TRBJ2-1|TRBD1|TRBV6-2/TRBV6-3
CASSYRDRGAYEQFF
>TRBJ1-3|-|TRBV11-3
CASSLRDTASGNTIYF
>TRBJ1-3|-|TRBV11-2
CATMQELAGNTIYF
>TRBJ1-6|TRBD1|TRBV6-1
CASSLNMGQDSPLHF
>TRBJ2-2|-|TRBV7-6
CASSLDSLPNTGELFF
>TRBJ1-1|-|TRBV19
CASRMTAAEAFF
>TRBJ1-2|-|TRBV12-3/TRBV12-4
CASSFRGVLGYTF
>TRBJ2-3|TRBD1|TRBV24-1
CATTWDRGSTDTQYF
>TRBJ1-5|-|TRBV28
CASRSGTYDQPQHF
>TRBJ2-5|-|TRBV5-5
CASSTPGRSQETQYF
>TRBJ2-3|TRBD2|TRBV7-8
CASSLVGLADTDTQYF
>TRBJ2-5|-|TRBV12-3/TRBV12-4
CASSDSYRETQYF
>TRBJ1-1|-|TRBV18
CASSTTGQRGGANTEAFF
>TRBJ1-1|-|TRBV5-1
CASSFEPNTEAFF
>TRBJ2-3|TRBD2|TRBV20-1
CSATNFRGGDTQYF
>TRBJ1-3|-|TRBV7-8
CASRGHSGNTIYF
>TRBJ2-3|TRBD2|TRBV29-1
CSGGGSSTDTQYF